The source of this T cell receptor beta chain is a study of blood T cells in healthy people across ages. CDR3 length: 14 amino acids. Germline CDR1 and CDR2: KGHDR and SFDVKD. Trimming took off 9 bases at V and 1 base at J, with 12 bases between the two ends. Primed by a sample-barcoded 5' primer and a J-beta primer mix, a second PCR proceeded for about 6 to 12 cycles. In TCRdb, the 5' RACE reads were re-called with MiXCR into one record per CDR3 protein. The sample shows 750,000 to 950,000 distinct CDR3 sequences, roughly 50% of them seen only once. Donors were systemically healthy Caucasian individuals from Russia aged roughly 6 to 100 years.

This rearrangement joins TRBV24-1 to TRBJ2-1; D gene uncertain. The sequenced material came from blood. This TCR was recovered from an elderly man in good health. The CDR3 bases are TGTGCCACCCTGGGCGGCGTGTCCTACAATGAGCAGTTCTTC. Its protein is CATLGGVSYNEQFF.